This TCR beta chain derives from a study of PD-L1 blockade in urothelial cancer. Turning to the study itself: Patients began atezolizumab, 1,200 mg intravenously every 3 weeks, in the mid-2010s. Study conclusions and caveats: Pretreatment clonality of the blood TCR repertoire below the median was predictive of superior survival.

Noted time point: pretreatment peripheral blood. Germline lookup yields CDR1 SSHAT and CDR2 FNYEAQ (reference sequence). This CDR3 has 17 residues. Trimming took off 2 bases at V and 2 bases at J, with 17 bases between the two ends. The sample holds one count of this clone. Its antigen is undetermined. Assay: immunoSEQ multiplex PCR; the TCRdb copy retains only in-frame clones and omits some. The sample includes approximately 32,000 clones, 65% to 90% of them seen just once. The sequences come from PBMCs, collected around atezolizumab (anti-PD-L1) treatment. The origin of this receptor is a man aged 55-75 years with urothelial cancer. The V call is TRBV7-7, the J call TRBJ2-3, with D perhaps matching TRBD1 (5 bases). CDR3 sequence (DNA): TGTGCCAGCAGCTTACAGTATTTGGTGGACAACACAGATACGCAGTATTTT. It translates to CASSLQYLVDNTDTQYF. Based on the CDR3 plus reference TRBV7-7 and TRBJ2-3, the full variable domain is GAGVSQSPRYKVTKRGQDVTLRCDPISSHATLYWYQQALGQGPEFLTYFNYEAQPDKSGLPSDRFSAERPEGSISTLTIQRTEQRDSAMYRCASSLQYLVDNTDTQYFGPGTRLTVL.